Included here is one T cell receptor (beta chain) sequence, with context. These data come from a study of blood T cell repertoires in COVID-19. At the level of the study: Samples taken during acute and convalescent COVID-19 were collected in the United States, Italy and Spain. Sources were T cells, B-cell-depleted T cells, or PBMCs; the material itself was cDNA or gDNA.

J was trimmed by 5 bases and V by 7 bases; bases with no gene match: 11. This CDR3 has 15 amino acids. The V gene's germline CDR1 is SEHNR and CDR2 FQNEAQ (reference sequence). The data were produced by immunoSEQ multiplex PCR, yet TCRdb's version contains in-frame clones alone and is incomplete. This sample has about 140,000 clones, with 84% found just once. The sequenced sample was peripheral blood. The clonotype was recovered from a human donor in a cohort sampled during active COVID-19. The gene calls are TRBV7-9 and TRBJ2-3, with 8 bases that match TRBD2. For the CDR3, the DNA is TGTGCCAGCACCCCGGGGGGGGGCGCAGGAGATACGCAGTATTTT. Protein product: CASTPGGGAGDTQYF. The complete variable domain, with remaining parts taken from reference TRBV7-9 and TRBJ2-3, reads DTGVSQNPRHKITKRGQNVTFRCDPISEHNRLYWYRQTLGQGPEFLTYFQNEAQLEKSRLLSDRFSAERPKGSFSTLEIQRTEQGDSAMYLCASTPGGGAGDTQYFGPGTRLTVL.